Listed here is a single T cell receptor (beta chain). The length of the CDR3 is 13 residues. V dropped 2 bases and J dropped 5 bases, with 9 bases sitting between them. Germline CDR1 reads PRHDT; CDR2 reads FYEKMQ (reference sequence). Reverse transcription of roughly 0.5 to 1 ug RNA was performed with random hexamers. Across 54 Vbeta and 13 Jbeta, immunoSEQ multiplex PCR amplified TCR beta CDR3. From the immunoSEQ multiplex PCR reads, TCRdb called clonotypes with MiXCR, one entry per CDR3 protein. The repertoire includes 200,000 to 250,000 distinct CDR3 sequences, 80% to 95% of them detected once, and 0.1% to 0.15% sits in the top ten. The record originates from a study of CD8 T cells in Susac syndrome.

The TCR was taken from a human donor with multiple sclerosis. The chain has TRBV13 and TRBJ2-5; the D is unclear. The sample was CD8+ T cells from PBMCs. The CDR3 bases are TGTGCCAGCAGCTTACAGGAATCCGAGACCCAGTACTTC. This codes for CASSLQESETQYF.